The 19 T cell receptor beta chains listed next were all sequenced from one sample in a study of early T cells in non-severe SARS-CoV-2 infection. TCRdb re-derived calls from the 5' RACE reads in MiXCR, one entry per CDR3 protein. The table lists 70,000 or so distinct CDR3 sequences, around 12% of them singletons. The sample consisted of whole blood. The receptors come from an adult who was a healthcare worker with PCR-confirmed SARS-CoV-2 infection or an uninfected control (not recorded which).

This clonotype was observed many times. The rearrangement uses TRBV20-1 and TRBJ2-5; D remains unclear. The V and J ends lost 0 bases and 2 bases respectively, with 7 bases between them. CDR1 and CDR2 from the germline V gene are DFQATT and SNEGSKA (reference sequence). This CDR3 comprises 13 residues. As DNA, the CDR3 is TGCAGTGCTAGAGATTATTCACAAGAGACCCAGTACTTC. This gives the protein CSARDYSQETQYF.

This clonotype was recorded a few times. The V call is TRBV9, the J call TRBJ2-1; no reliable D call. The V end was cut by 3 bases, the J end by 5 bases, with 15 bases between. This CDR3 is 15 amino acids long. Germline CDR1 reads SGDLS; CDR2 reads YYNGEE. The CDR3 is CASSARGGDHNEQFF. CDR3 sequence (DNA): TGTGCCAGCAGCGCGAGAGGCGGAGACCACAATGAGCAGTTCTTC.

Ten or more counts support this clonotype. The CDR3 sequence is CASSPTAGDYNEQFF. CDR3 bases: TGCGCCAGCAGCCCTACGGCGGGGGATTACAATGAGCAGTTCTTC. The chain links TRBV5-1 to TRBJ2-1, with 7 nucleotides matching TRBD2. The CDR3 has 15 residues. The V gene end was trimmed by 4 bases and the J gene end by 4 bases; junction bases not matched to a gene: 8. CDR1 SGHRS and CDR2 YFSETQ come from the germline V gene.

J is TRBJ2-3 and V is TRBV9; TRBD2 matches at 15 bases. There are 16 residues in the CDR3. After removal of 4 bases from V and 3 bases from J, the junction contained 3 bases not matched to a gene. Germline loops: CDR1 SGDLS, CDR2 YYNGEE. The DNA for the CDR3 is TGTGCCAGCAGCAAGGGGACTAGCGGGGGGACAGATACGCAGTATTTT. It yields the protein CASSKGTSGGTDTQYF.

The sample holds many counts of this clonotype. The chain joins TRBV5-6 to TRBJ1-5; D remains ambiguous. V was pared by 4 bases and J by 0 bases, with 5 bases between. CDR1 is SGHDT and CDR2 is YYEEEE in the germline V gene. The CDR3 covers 13 residues. The CDR3 DNA reads TGTGCCAGCAGCGCTCATAGCAATCAGCCCCAGCATTTT. As protein: CASSAHSNQPQHF. The entire variable domain, with the rest obtained from reference TRBV5-6 and TRBJ1-5, is as follows: DAGVTQSPTHLIKTRGQQVTLRCSPKSGHDTVSWYQQALGQGPQFIFQYYEEEERQRGNFPDRFSGHQFPNYSSELNVNALLLGDSALYLCASSAHSNQPQHFGDGTRLSIL.

This clonotype was seen repeatedly, ten times or more. The chain has TRBV6-1 and TRBJ2-3; no reliable D call. Germline loops: CDR1 MNHNS, CDR2 SASEGT. V was shortened by 2 bases and J by 8 bases, with 17 bases between the two germline ends. The CDR3 has 15 amino acids. The CDR3 reads CASSESTIFVGTQYF. The CDR3 nucleotides are TGTGCCAGCAGTGAATCCACAATTTTCGTCGGTACGCAGTATTTT.

This clonotype turned up a few times. This rearrangement joins TRBV29-1 to TRBJ2-3; 7 nucleotides match TRBD2. J lost 8 bases, V lost 7 bases, and 6 bases had no gene match. CDR1 is SQVTM and CDR2 is ANQGSEA in the germline V gene. The CDR3 covers 11 residues. The CDR3 loop is CSAVGGATQYF. In DNA, the CDR3 is TGCAGCGCCGTGGGAGGGGCTACGCAGTATTTT.

In its sample, this clonotype was seen many times. J is TRBJ2-5 and V is TRBV20-1; D is possibly TRBD1 (6 bases). The CDR3 covers 13 residues. The ends were cut back, 1 base at V and 5 bases at J, with 11 bases in the middle. Per germline, CDR1 DFQATT and CDR2 SNEGSKA (reference sequence). The CDR3 DNA is TGCAGTGCTAGAGGCTCAGGGGTGGAGACCCAGTACTTC. Translated: CSARGSGVETQYF.

This clonotype was seen ten or more times. V gene TRBV6-5 combines with J gene TRBJ2-1; D is perhaps TRBD1 or TRBD2 (5 bases each). CDR3 length: 14 residues. The germline V gene encodes CDR1 MNHEY and CDR2 SVGAGI. Trimming cost V 7 bases and J 6 bases, with 16 bases left between them. DNA of the CDR3: TGTGCCAGCACTATCGGGACCGCCACCAATGAGCAGTTCTTC. Translating it yields CASTIGTATNEQFF.

This chain connects TRBV12-3 or TRBV12-4 to TRBJ2-2; D call uncertain. The V end was cut by 5 bases, the J end by 8 bases, with 9 bases between. The CDR3 is 12 amino acids. CDR3 residues: CASSISSGELFF. The CDR3 coding sequence is TGTGCCAGCAGTATTTCATCTGGGGAGCTGTTTTTT.

This chain connects TRBV6-2 or TRBV6-3 to TRBJ2-1; perhaps TRBD1 as D (5 bases). From germline, CDR1 is MNHEY and CDR2 SVGEGT. V lost 6 bases and J 7 bases, leaving 19 bases between the germline ends. The CDR3 length is 15 residues. DNA for the CDR3: TGTGCCAGCAGCTCATTCGTTGACAGAGCAAATGAGCAGTTCTTC. Protein sequence: CASSSFVDRANEQFF.

Ten or more counts support this clonotype. The chain recombines TRBV10-3 with TRBJ2-7, with a weak D call TRBD1 (5 bases). Germline CDR1 reads ENHRY; CDR2 reads SYGVKD. Trimming shortened V by 0 bases and J by 1 base, and 10 bases separated the two germline ends. The CDR3 contains 15 residues. In DNA form, the CDR3 reads TGTGCCATCAGTGAGTCGGGGCACGGTTCCTACGAGCAGTACTTC. It specifies CAISESGHGSYEQYF.

At least ten counts were recorded for this clonotype. The chain couples TRBV7-2 to TRBJ1-1; D might be TRBD1 (5 bases). CDR1 and CDR2 from the germline V gene are SGHTA and FQGNSA. Trimming took 4 bases from V and 4 from J, leaving 10 bases between them. CDR3 length: 13 amino acids. The CDR3 sequence: CASSWQGSTEAFF. The CDR3 coding sequence is TGTGCCAGCAGCTGGCAGGGAAGCACTGAAGCTTTCTTT.

There are many counts of this clonotype. The chain links TRBV9 to TRBJ2-4; possible D gene TRBD1, 6 bases. Deletions cut 4 bases from V and 8 bases from J, with 16 bases between. Germline V gene lookup returns CDR1 SGDLS and CDR2 YYNGEE. The CDR3 consists of 14 residues. CDR3 region: CASSPLGRGDIQYF. The CDR3 region has the DNA TGTGCCAGCAGCCCCCTTGGCAGGGGAGACATTCAGTACTTC.

In its sample, this clonotype was seen many times. This chain links TRBV7-8 with TRBJ2-1; possibly TRBD2 for D (6 bases). Germline V gene data show CDR1 as SGHVS and CDR2 as FQNEAQ. V lost 5 bases and J 7 bases, leaving 18 bases between the germline ends. The CDR3 is 15 amino acids. CDR3 amino acids: CASSPGSLGGNEQFF. The CDR3 nucleotides read TGTGCCAGCAGCCCAGGGTCCTTGGGGGGTAATGAGCAGTTCTTC.

The rearrangement links TRBV7-2 to TRBJ2-1; D not certain. The germline V gene encodes CDR1 SGHTA and CDR2 FQGNSA. The CDR3 is made up of 15 amino acids. The ends were cut back, 1 base at V and 2 bases at J, with 9 bases in the middle. In DNA, the CDR3 is TGTGCCAGCAGCTTAGGTCTATTGGCCTACAATGAGCAGTTCTTC. Encoded protein: CASSLGLLAYNEQFF.

This clonotype was observed many times. V usage is TRBV7-9 and J usage is TRBJ2-3; 7 bases align to TRBD1. This CDR3 has 14 residues. Germline V gives CDR1 SEHNR, CDR2 FQNEAQ (reference sequence). Unmatched junction bases numbered 2, after V lost 5 bases and J lost 0 bases. The CDR3 coding sequence is TGTGCCAGCAGCCACAGGGGAAGCACAGATACGCAGTATTTT. This encodes CASSHRGSTDTQYF.

This clonotype appeared many times. CDR3 nucleotide sequence: TGTGCCAGCAGTTTTGAGAGGAGCCTTAGCTATGGCTACACCTTC. As protein: CASSFERSLSYGYTF. The gene calls are TRBV12-3 or TRBV12-4 and TRBJ1-2; no clear D gene. The ends were cut back, 3 bases at V and 4 bases at J, with 15 bases in the middle. The CDR3 covers 15 residues.

This clonotype appeared many times. The chain carries TRBV20-1 and TRBJ1-6, with a tentative D call TRBD1 (6 bases). The CDR3 has 15 amino acids. Trimming took 2 bases from V and 4 from J, leaving 12 bases between them. Germline loops: CDR1 DFQATT, CDR2 SNEGSKA (reference sequence). As DNA, the CDR3 is TGCAGTGCTAGATCCCGGACAGATTATAATTCACCCCTCCACTTT. As protein: CSARSRTDYNSPLHF.